This T cell receptor beta chain emerged from a study of T-cell memory formation after mild COVID-19. Each CDR3 protein gets one entry after TCRdb re-called the 5' RACE reads with MiXCR. The sample has fewer than 150,000 distinct CDR3 sequences, 13% to 15% seen once. Germline CDR1 and CDR2: SGHRS and YFSETQ. The CDR3 is 15 residues long. With respect to this clonotype: Germline and junction disagree at one end, which may indicate a read error.

V gene TRBV5-1 combines with J gene TRBJ2-3; D is tentatively TRBD1 or TRBD2 (5 bases each). Material for sequencing was PBMCs or a T cell subset sorted from them (not recorded which). This receptor was identified in an adult woman who had mild COVID-19 (a few samples of this study predate the infection). Cell type and time point are not known. The CDR3 nucleotides are TGCGCCAGCAGATTGGGACGTATTAGCACAGATACGCAGTATTTT. It encodes CASRLGRISTDTQYF. The complete variable domain, with remaining parts taken from reference TRBV5-1 and TRBJ2-3, reads KAGVTQTPRYLIKTRGQQVTLSCSPISGHRSVSWYQQTPGQGLQFLFEYFSETQRNKGNFPGRFSGRQFSNSRSEMNVSTLELGDSALYLCASRLGRISTDTQYFGPGTRLTVL.